These 17 T cell receptor beta chains originate from one sample sequenced in a study of CD8 T cells in Susac syndrome. An input of about 0.45 to 1 ug of RNA was subjected to reverse transcription using random hexamers. TCRdb reprocessed the immunoSEQ multiplex PCR reads with MiXCR, giving one entry per CDR3 protein. Among 250,000 to 350,000 distinct CDR3 sequences listed, approximately 81% were seen once. Sequencing was performed on CD8+ T cells from PBMCs. The receptor set was obtained from a human donor with multiple sclerosis.

This sequence joins TRBV6-1 and TRBJ2-1; D not resolved. CDR3 size: 12 residues. V was trimmed by 5 bases and J by 4 bases, leaving 6 bases between them. Germline V CDR1 and CDR2: MNHNS, SASEGT. The CDR3 bases are TGTGCCAGCAGTCAACGTTACAATGAGCAGTTCTTC. Its protein is CASSQRYNEQFF.

The chain employs TRBV7-8 and TRBJ2-2, with 8 bases lining up with TRBD2. The CDR3 loop spans 16 amino acids. CDR1 is SGHVS, CDR2 FQNEAQ, per germline. J gave up 0 bases and V 5 bases, and 5 bases lay outside the gene matches. CDR3 in DNA: TGTGCCAGCAGCCGCGTACTAGCGGCGAACACCGGGGAGCTGTTTTTT. Translating gives CASSRVLAANTGELFF.

As DNA, the CDR3 is TGTGCCAGCAGCGTCACCGGGACAGGGCACTACGAGCAGTACTTC. It translates to CASSVTGTGHYEQYF. The gene calls are TRBV9 and TRBJ2-7; TRBD1 matches at 9 bases. Trimming at V came to 2 bases and at J to 3 bases, leaving 6 bases not matched to a gene. There are 15 residues in the CDR3. From germline, CDR1 is SGDLS and CDR2 YYNGEE.

The CDR3 DNA reads TGCAGCGCGGATTCGAGCTACAATGAGCAGTTCTTC. Amino acid sequence: CSADSSYNEQFF. This chain connects TRBV29-1 to TRBJ2-1; the D is unclear. The CDR3 extends over 12 amino acids. Deletions cut 7 bases from V and 3 bases from J, with 10 bases between. CDR1 SQVTM and CDR2 ANQGSEA come from the germline V gene.

V is TRBV19 and J is TRBJ2-2; 9 nucleotides line up with TRBD1. CDR1 is LNHDA and CDR2 is SQIVND in the germline V gene (reference sequence). With V trimmed by 4 bases and J by 0 bases, 3 bases remained unmatched. This CDR3 is built from 16 residues. This chain's CDR3 is CASSNNRGPNTGELFF. The DNA of the CDR3 is TGTGCCAGTAGTAACAACAGGGGGCCGAACACCGGGGAGCTGTTTTTT.

The chain links TRBV5-5 to TRBJ2-7, with D maybe TRBD2 (6 bases). Germline V gene lookup returns CDR1 SGHKS and CDR2 YYEKEE (reference sequence). This CDR3 comprises 15 residues. Deletions cut 4 bases from V and 3 bases from J, with 17 bases between. CDR3 region: CASSPFVKGLYEQYF. CDR3 bases: TGTGCCAGCAGCCCTTTCGTCAAGGGACTCTACGAGCAGTACTTC.

The rearrangement joins TRBV28 to TRBJ2-1, with D tentatively TRBD2 (6 bases). Trimming pared 4 bases from V and 14 bases from J, leaving 12 bases between. The CDR3 spans 11 residues. The germline gives CDR1 MDHEN, CDR2 SYDVKM. CDR3 coding DNA: TGTGCCAGCAGTTCTTGGGGGGTGGAGTTCTTC. Residues: CASSSWGVEFF.

The V and J genes are TRBV5-6 and TRBJ2-7, with D perhaps given as TRBD1 or TRBD2 (5 bases each). Germline loops: CDR1 SGHDT, CDR2 YYEEEE. Trimming pared 2 bases from V and 2 bases from J, leaving 14 bases between. This CDR3 is built from 15 residues. The CDR3 spells CASSFQTEGPYEQYF. The CDR3 DNA reads TGTGCCAGCAGCTTTCAGACAGAGGGACCCTACGAGCAGTACTTC.

This clonotype was seen a single time. CDR3 nucleotides: TGTGCCAGCAGTGAACCCGGGCCCCAAGGCTACACCTTC. This codes for CASSEPGPQGYTF. This sequence joins TRBV9 and TRBJ1-2; D gene uncertain. The germline gives CDR1 SGDLS, CDR2 YYNGEE. The CDR3 has 13 amino acids. The V and J ends lost 5 bases and 8 bases respectively, with 16 bases between them.

V gene TRBV9 combines with J gene TRBJ2-7; TRBD2 matches 9 bases. The germline gives CDR1 SGDLS, CDR2 YYNGEE. The CDR3 length is 18 residues. Losses at the gene ends were 2 bases for V and 5 bases for J; bases not matched to a gene: 17. The CDR3 DNA sequence: TGTGCCAGCAGCGTGTCCCCAACCCATAGCGGGAGTAGCAACGAGCAGTACTTC. Amino acid sequence: CASSVSPTHSGSSNEQYF.

This clonotype appeared once. Written as DNA, the CDR3 is TGTGCCAGCAGCGTAGGGCAGAGCTCCTACGAGCAGTACTTC. It encodes CASSVGQSSYEQYF. V is TRBV9 and J is TRBJ2-7; D is undetermined. V dropped 0 bases and J dropped 0 bases, with 7 bases sitting between them. The CDR3 contains 14 residues. Germline V gene data show CDR1 as SGDLS and CDR2 as YYNGEE.

The chain uses TRBV6-5 and TRBJ1-1, with a weak D call TRBD1 (5 bases). The CDR3 totals 16 residues. Germline CDR1 and CDR2: MNHEY and SVGAGI. V lost 2 bases, J lost 4 bases, and 17 bases lay in between. The CDR3 loop is CASSYRGGGAGTEAFF. CDR3 DNA sequence: TGTGCCAGCAGTTACCGGGGTGGAGGGGCAGGCACTGAAGCTTTCTTT.

This sequence joins TRBV5-4 and TRBJ2-2; 13 nucleotides match TRBD2. Trimming at V came to 1 base and at J to 0 bases, leaving 15 bases not matched to a gene. The germline CDR1 and CDR2 sequences are SGHNT and YYREEE (reference sequence). The CDR3 extends over 22 amino acids. CDR3 DNA sequence: TGTGCCAGCAGCTTGTCGTCGCTCTTGGGGACTAGCGGGACCTCGAACACCGGGGAGCTGTTTTTT. Protein sequence: CASSLSSLLGTSGTSNTGELFF.

This chain links TRBV10-3 with TRBJ2-5; possibly TRBD1 or TRBD2 for D (5 bases each). Trimming stripped 3 bases from V and 5 bases from J, with 16 bases between. The CDR3 has 15 amino acids. Germline CDR1 is ENHRY and CDR2 is SYGVKD. CDR3 residues: CAISDGGGARETQYF. CDR3 DNA: TGTGCCATCAGTGATGGGGGTGGGGCACGGGAGACCCAGTACTTC.

V gene TRBV10-3 combines with J gene TRBJ2-2, with TRBD2 matching 9 bases. V lost 6 bases to trimming and J lost 7 bases; unmatched junction nucleotides: 6. This CDR3 has 14 amino acids. Germline CDR1 ENHRY, CDR2 SYGVKD. CDR3 DNA: TGTGCCATCAGAGCCGGGACTAGCAGCGGGGAGCTGTTTTTT. Residues: CAIRAGTSSGELFF.

The J gene is TRBJ2-3, the V gene TRBV4-1; a weak D match, TRBD2 (6 bases). Germline loops: CDR1 MGHRA, CDR2 YSYEKL. The CDR3 contains 14 residues. V dropped 2 bases and J dropped 14 bases, with 20 bases sitting between them. CDR3 amino acids: CASSQRPNGGPGYF. The CDR3, as DNA: TGCGCCAGCAGCCAACGGCCCAATGGAGGGCCCGGGTATTTT.

V gene TRBV19 combines with J gene TRBJ2-1, with D maybe TRBD2 (5 bases). Germline-derived CDR1 and CDR2 are LNHDA and SQIVND (reference sequence). The CDR3 is 18 amino acids. Trimming pared 4 bases from V and 5 bases from J, leaving 24 bases between. Here the CDR3 DNA reads TGTGCCAGTAGTACCCCAGGTTGGCAAGCGCCGGGGAACAATGAGCAGTTCTTC. Translated: CASSTPGWQAPGNNEQFF.